Listed below are T cell receptor beta chains from one sample, sequenced in a study of response to subunit inactivated influenza vaccine. TCRdb passed the RT-PCR reads through MiXCR, listing each CDR3 protein once. The sample consists of about 180,000 distinct CDR3 sequences, roughly a tenth of them appearing once. This specimen was CD8+ T cells sorted from PBMCs, taken roughly 24 months after vaccination. The receptors were gathered from a man aged 45-69 years who received an inactivated influenza vaccine. The CDR3 runs from the conserved cysteine through the conserved F or W. A D gene is named only where the DNA matches it firmly. Not every row has a clone size; where given, it reads once, few, many or a size class.

abundance: -
j_gene: TRBJ2-6
v_gene: TRBV6-5
len: 15
d_gene: -
CDR3aa: CASSYEASGANVLTF
CDR3nt: TGTGCCAGCAGTTACGAAGCCTCTGGGGCCAACGTCCTGACTTTC

abundance: few
j_gene: TRBJ1-1
v_gene: TRBV12-3/TRBV12-4
len: 12
d_gene: -
CDR3aa: CASSPVLPEAFF
CDR3nt: TGTGCCAGCAGTCCCGTTCTCCCTGAAGCTTTCTTT

abundance: -
j_gene: TRBJ2-7
v_gene: TRBV25-1
len: 12
d_gene: -
CDR3aa: CASSIQGYEQYF
CDR3nt: TGTGCCAGCAGTATTCAGGGTTACGAGCAGTACTTC

abundance: many
j_gene: TRBJ2-7
v_gene: TRBV6-5
len: 14
d_gene: TRBD1
CDR3aa: CASSYRDRAYEQYF
CDR3nt: TGTGCCAGCAGTTACCGGGACAGGGCTTACGAGCAGTACTTC

abundance: few
j_gene: TRBJ1-2
v_gene: TRBV15
len: 14
d_gene: TRBD1
CDR3aa: CATSKGTGKDGYTF
CDR3nt: TGTGCCACCAGCAAAGGGACAGGGAAGGACGGCTACACCTTC

abundance: -
j_gene: TRBJ2-1
v_gene: TRBV20-1
len: 15
d_gene: -
CDR3aa: CSANQTAHENNEQFF
CDR3nt: TGCAGTGCCAATCAGACAGCCCACGAAAACAATGAGCAGTTCTTC

abundance: many
j_gene: TRBJ2-6
v_gene: TRBV4-2
len: 18
d_gene: -
CDR3aa: CASSQRELADAGANVLTF
CDR3nt: TGTGCCAGCAGCCAAAGGGAACTAGCAGACGCTGGGGCCAACGTCCTGACTTTC

abundance: many
j_gene: TRBJ1-2
v_gene: TRBV20-1
len: 13
d_gene: -
CDR3aa: CSARDTVNYGYTF
CDR3nt: TGCAGTGCTAGAGACACGGTGAACTATGGCTACACCTTC

abundance: -
j_gene: TRBJ2-1
v_gene: TRBV28
len: 15
d_gene: -
CDR3aa: CASSFTFTSYNEQFF
CDR3nt: TGTGCCAGCAGTTTCACGTTTACCTCCTACAATGAGCAGTTCTTC

abundance: few
j_gene: TRBJ2-1
v_gene: TRBV6-2/TRBV6-3
len: 11
d_gene: -
CDR3aa: CASSYLHEQFF
CDR3nt: TGTGCCAGCAGTTACCTTCATGAGCAGTTCTTC

abundance: few
j_gene: TRBJ2-5
v_gene: TRBV7-6
len: 14
d_gene: -
CDR3aa: CASSSPGVQETQYF
CDR3nt: TGTGCCAGCAGCTCTCCCGGGGTCCAAGAGACCCAGTACTTC

abundance: many
j_gene: TRBJ2-1
v_gene: TRBV28
len: 14
d_gene: TRBD2
CDR3aa: CASSSLAVVNEQFF
CDR3nt: TGTGCCAGCAGTTCCCTAGCGGTGGTCAATGAGCAGTTCTTC

abundance: -
j_gene: TRBJ2-2
v_gene: TRBV7-9
len: 12
d_gene: -
CDR3aa: CASSLAHRELFF
CDR3nt: TGTGCCAGCAGCTTAGCTCACCGGGAGCTGTTTTTT

abundance: -
j_gene: TRBJ2-1
v_gene: TRBV9
len: 15
d_gene: -
CDR3aa: CASSVAGVSYNEQFF
CDR3nt: TGTGCCAGCAGCGTAGCTGGGGTCTCCTACAATGAGCAGTTCTTC

abundance: -
j_gene: TRBJ2-7
v_gene: TRBV28
len: 14
d_gene: TRBD2
CDR3aa: CASRGGGNSYEQYF
CDR3nt: TGTGCCAGCCGGGGGGGGGGTAACTCCTACGAGCAGTACTTC

abundance: -
j_gene: TRBJ2-2
v_gene: TRBV9
len: 15
d_gene: -
CDR3aa: CASSSGTENTGELFF
CDR3nt: TGTGCCAGCAGCTCCGGGACGGAGAACACCGGGGAGCTGTTTTTT

abundance: -
j_gene: TRBJ1-1
v_gene: TRBV10-3
len: 14
d_gene: -
CDR3aa: CATSQVGENTEAFF
CDR3nt: TGTGCCACCTCTCAGGTGGGGGAGAACACTGAAGCTTTCTTT

abundance: many
j_gene: TRBJ2-7
v_gene: TRBV27
len: 12
d_gene: -
CDR3aa: CASSLRFYEQYF
CDR3nt: TGTGCCAGCAGTTTGAGGTTCTACGAGCAGTACTTC

abundance: -
j_gene: TRBJ1-2
v_gene: TRBV27
len: 13
d_gene: -
CDR3aa: CASSLSRSYGYTF
CDR3nt: TGTGCCAGCAGTTTATCACGGAGTTATGGCTACACCTTC

abundance: -
j_gene: TRBJ2-7
v_gene: TRBV29-1
len: 11
d_gene: TRBD2
CDR3aa: CSVGEGREQYF
CDR3nt: TGCAGCGTTGGGGAGGGACGCGAGCAGTACTTC

abundance: few
j_gene: TRBJ2-6
v_gene: TRBV7-9
len: 17
d_gene: -
CDR3aa: CASSSRTALSGANVLTF
CDR3nt: TGTGCCAGCAGCTCCCGGACTGCCCTCTCTGGGGCCAACGTCCTGACTTTC

abundance: few
j_gene: TRBJ2-6
v_gene: TRBV29-1
len: 16
d_gene: -
CDR3aa: CSVEDIQISGANVLTF
CDR3nt: TGCAGCGTTGAAGATATACAGATCTCTGGGGCCAACGTCCTGACTTTC

abundance: few
j_gene: TRBJ1-5
v_gene: TRBV30
len: 14
d_gene: -
CDR3aa: CAWSDLGMHQPQHF
CDR3nt: TGTGCCTGGAGTGACCTGGGAATGCATCAGCCCCAGCATTTT

abundance: -
j_gene: TRBJ2-4
v_gene: TRBV5-1
len: 16
d_gene: -
CDR3aa: CASSLGQGGGKNIQYF
CDR3nt: TGCGCCAGCAGCTTGGGACAGGGAGGTGGCAAAAATATTCAGTACTTC

abundance: few
j_gene: TRBJ2-7
v_gene: TRBV6-5
len: 14
d_gene: -
CDR3aa: CASSYHISTREQYF
CDR3nt: TGTGCCAGCAGTTACCACATTTCTACGAGAGAGCAGTACTTC

abundance: -
j_gene: TRBJ2-1
v_gene: TRBV11-2
len: 16
d_gene: -
CDR3aa: CASSLVFHGDLGEQFF
CDR3nt: TGTGCCAGCAGCTTAGTATTTCATGGGGATCTGGGTGAGCAGTTCTTC

abundance: few
j_gene: TRBJ2-1
v_gene: TRBV11-2
len: 12
d_gene: -
CDR3aa: CASSLSEIEQFF
CDR3nt: TGTGCCAGCAGCTTATCAGAAATTGAGCAGTTCTTC

abundance: few
j_gene: TRBJ1-1
v_gene: TRBV20-1
len: 15
d_gene: -
CDR3aa: CSASSSGEGRTEAFF
CDR3nt: TGCAGTGCTAGCAGTTCGGGGGAGGGTCGAACTGAAGCTTTCTTT

abundance: many
j_gene: TRBJ2-7
v_gene: TRBV4-1
len: 15
d_gene: TRBD2
CDR3aa: CASSQSLAGDYEQYF
CDR3nt: TGCGCCAGCAGCCAATCGCTAGCGGGGGACTACGAGCAGTACTTC

abundance: few
j_gene: TRBJ2-6
v_gene: TRBV28
len: 18
d_gene: TRBD1
CDR3aa: CASSLARQGASGANVLTF
CDR3nt: TGTGCCAGCAGCCTAGCAAGACAGGGGGCTTCTGGGGCCAACGTCCTGACTTTC

abundance: -
j_gene: TRBJ2-2
v_gene: TRBV7-9
len: 16
d_gene: TRBD1
CDR3aa: CASSPVDRLNTGELFF
CDR3nt: TGTGCCAGCAGCCCGGTGGACAGGCTGAACACCGGGGAGCTGTTTTTT

abundance: -
j_gene: TRBJ2-3
v_gene: TRBV20-1
len: 14
d_gene: -
CDR3aa: CSAKQGRVTDTQYF
CDR3nt: TGCAGTGCCAAACAGGGGAGGGTCACAGATACGCAGTATTTT

abundance: many
j_gene: TRBJ1-1
v_gene: TRBV12-3/TRBV12-4
len: 15
d_gene: -
CDR3aa: CASSPSWTLHPEAFF
CDR3nt: TGTGCCAGCAGTCCATCCTGGACCCTACACCCTGAAGCTTTCTTT

abundance: -
j_gene: TRBJ1-2
v_gene: TRBV20-1
len: 12
d_gene: -
CDR3aa: CSARGGSGGYTF
CDR3nt: TGCAGTGCTAGGGGAGGGTCCGGTGGCTACACCTTC

abundance: few
j_gene: TRBJ2-1
v_gene: TRBV13
len: 16
d_gene: TRBD2
CDR3aa: CASSLAGTSGRSEQFF
CDR3nt: TGTGCCAGCAGCCTGGCCGGGACTAGCGGGAGGAGTGAGCAGTTCTTC

abundance: few
j_gene: TRBJ2-1
v_gene: TRBV6-5
len: 17
d_gene: TRBD1
CDR3aa: CASSYSSTGAVGDEQFF
CDR3nt: TGTGCCAGCAGTTACTCGAGCACAGGGGCTGTGGGCGATGAGCAGTTCTTC

abundance: few
j_gene: TRBJ2-7
v_gene: TRBV20-1
len: 14
d_gene: -
CDR3aa: CSAKLVRGTYEQYF
CDR3nt: TGCAGTGCTAAGCTAGTAAGGGGAACCTACGAGCAGTACTTC

abundance: -
j_gene: TRBJ2-1
v_gene: TRBV12-3/TRBV12-4
len: 17
d_gene: TRBD2
CDR3aa: CASSSPFRDGGGNEQFF
CDR3nt: TGTGCCAGCAGTTCGCCCTTCCGGGACGGCGGGGGGAATGAGCAGTTCTTC

abundance: few
j_gene: TRBJ2-1
v_gene: TRBV15
len: 15
d_gene: -
CDR3aa: CATSRVSGAYNEQFF
CDR3nt: TGTGCCACCAGCAGAGTTAGCGGAGCCTACAATGAGCAGTTCTTC